This paragraph covers one TCR beta chain sequence. Its specificity is unknown. A second PCR of 7 to 11 cycles used a sample-barcoded 5' primer and a J-beta primer mix. TCRdb independently ran MiXCR on the 5' RACE reads; one entry per CDR3 protein. Of approximately 760,000 distinct CDR3 sequences in the sample, 25% were seen once. The CDR3 covers 12 residues. CDR1 is DFQATT, CDR2 SNEGSKA, per germline (reference sequence). This entry belongs to a study of blood T cells in healthy people across ages. Broader study findings: Age advanced and TCR beta diversity per million T cells fell, roughly linearly.

In addition, the sample was reused for a study of T cells of mothers and their children. From that report: Mothers yielded over 8.5 million CDR3 reads, children 2.5 million to 3.5 million each. Similar effects of thymic selection on TCR recombination output were recorded in related and unrelated pairs.

The sequence was obtained from a boy younger than 18 in good health. The V gene is TRBV20-1, the J gene TRBJ2-5; no clear D gene. The DNA end is more similar to TRBJ2-1, so the J call may be wrong. Sequenced sample: blood. DNA for the CDR3: TGCAGTGTTGGCCCCCGTTACAATGAGCAGTTCTTC. As protein: CSVGPRYNEQFF.